This T cell receptor (beta chain) was sequenced for a study of T cell responses to AZD1222 COVID-19 vaccine. Note on this clone: The antigen remains unidentified.

Here immunoSEQ multiplex PCR was the method, and the copy in TCRdb shows in-frame clones only, minus some. The sample has about 210,000 clones; roughly 94% are singletons. Regarding the study as a whole: Dominant CD4 TCR responses targeted spike regions 160-218 and 743-854. After two AZD1222 doses, spike-specific TCR breadth and depth rose versus day 0.

The TCR originated in an adult who received the MenACWY meningococcal vaccine as a control. Specimen: peripheral blood, collected 28 days after the second dose of the MenACWY control vaccine.

The CDR3 here is CASSSGMGVYEQYF. CDR3 DNA sequence: TGTGCCAGCAGCTCCGGGATGGGGGTTTACGAGCAGTACTTC. The chain uses TRBV13 and TRBJ2-7; perhaps D is TRBD1 or TRBD2 (5 bases each). V gave up 4 bases and J gave up 4 bases, with 14 bases separating them. CDR1 and CDR2 from the germline V gene are PRHDT and FYEKMQ (reference sequence). The length of the CDR3 is 14 residues.